The 19 T cell receptor beta chains below were found in one sample sequenced in a study of cytomegalovirus exposure and HLA in healthy donors. Both 60 Vbeta primers and 13 Jbeta primers went into the PCR. This table comes from immunoSEQ multiplex PCR, and its TCRdb copy is limited to in-frame clones, with some not included. The table shows 85,000 to 100,000 clones, with roughly 86% occurring only once. Sequencing was done on a sample of PBMCs. The receptor source for this set is a man aged 25-45 years in good health and CMV-seropositive.

This clone was found a few times. This chain uses TRBV28 with TRBJ2-7; D gene ambiguous. Germline loops: CDR1 MDHEN, CDR2 SYDVKM. The CDR3 extends over 13 amino acids. The germline V and J ends were trimmed by 3 bases and 3 bases, with 9 bases remaining between them. The CDR3 DNA reads TGTGCCAGCAGTTTTCTCTCTAACTACGAGCAGTACTTC. It is translated as CASSFLSNYEQYF.

This chain uses TRBV18 with TRBJ2-1, with D maybe TRBD2 (6 bases). The CDR3 loop spans 14 amino acids. The V gene's germline CDR1 is KGHSH and CDR2 LQKENI. V was trimmed by 2 bases and J by 8 bases, leaving 13 bases between them. CDR3 protein: CASSPEGRRYEQFF. CDR3 DNA sequence: TGTGCCAGCTCACCAGAAGGGAGGCGGTATGAGCAGTTCTTC.

J is TRBJ1-1 and V is TRBV19; 8 positions agree with TRBD1. The CDR3 is 14 amino acids. Germline V lookup: CDR1 LNHDA, CDR2 SQIVND (reference sequence). J was trimmed by 4 bases and V by 5 bases; bases with no gene match: 6. The CDR3 loop is CASSSRTGTTEAFF. The CDR3 DNA reads as TGTGCCAGTAGTTCAAGGACAGGGACCACTGAAGCTTTCTTT. The full variable domain, with the rest looked up from reference TRBV19 and TRBJ1-1, is DGGITQSPKYLFRKEGQNVTLSCEQNLNHDAMYWYRQDPGQGLRLIYYSQIVNDFQKGDIAEGYSVSREKKESFPLTVTSAQKNPTAFYLCASSSRTGTTEAFFGQGTRLTVV.

The chain joins TRBV9 to TRBJ1-1; D not resolved. Germline loops: CDR1 SGDLS, CDR2 YYNGEE. Trimming cost V 0 bases and J 6 bases, with 12 bases left between them. This CDR3 region has 14 residues. Written as DNA, the CDR3 is TGTGCCAGCAGCGTAGGCGCCGGTTGGTCTGAAGCTTTCTTT. Translated: CASSVGAGWSEAFF.

The chain uses TRBV7-2 and TRBJ2-1, with a tentative D call TRBD2 (6 bases). In germline, CDR1 is SGHTA, CDR2 FQGNSA. The CDR3 runs to 13 residues. V lost 5 bases and J lost 9, with 14 bases in between. The CDR3 nucleotides are TGTGCCAGCAGCCCAGACCTGGGGGGTGAGCAGTTCTTC. Encoded protein: CASSPDLGGEQFF.

The rearrangement uses TRBV28 and TRBJ2-7; D uncertain. Germline V gene sequence: CDR1 MDHEN, CDR2 SYDVKM. CDR3 length: 14 residues. Trimming removed 6 bases at V and 0 bases at J, with 12 bases between. The CDR3: CASRPPGYSYEQYF. DNA of the CDR3: TGTGCCAGCAGGCCCCCCGGGTACTCCTACGAGCAGTACTTC.

This chain connects TRBV19 to TRBJ2-1, with a possible D match to TRBD1 (6 bases). This CDR3 has 12 residues. V was trimmed by 5 bases and J by 7 bases, leaving 9 bases between them. Germline values: CDR1 LNHDA, CDR2 SQIVND (reference sequence). This chain's CDR3 is CASSLQGNEQFF. CDR3 nucleotide sequence: TGTGCCAGTAGTCTTCAGGGGAATGAGCAGTTCTTC.

This clone was detected a few times. The CDR3 loop is CATYSGAPYEQYF. Written as DNA, the CDR3 is TGTGCCACATACTCAGGGGCACCCTACGAGCAGTACTTC. V gene TRBV6-5 combines with J gene TRBJ2-7, with D possibly TRBD1 on 6 matching bases. The V and J ends lost 10 bases and 2 bases respectively, with 15 bases between them. The CDR3 length is 13 residues. In germline, CDR1 is MNHEY, CDR2 SVGAGI.

The sample holds one count of this clone. The chain links TRBV4-2 to TRBJ2-1; the D gene is possibly TRBD2 (6 bases). V was trimmed by 7 bases and J by 10 bases, leaving 20 bases between them. CDR1 and CDR2 (germline): LGHNA, YNFKEQ. The CDR3 is 14 residues long. The CDR3 nucleotides read TGTGCCAGCAAGTTATCGTCGGGAGACTCGGAGCAGTTCTTC. Its translation: CASKLSSGDSEQFF.

This clone was seen a few times. This chain links TRBV7-9 with TRBJ2-7; no reliable D call. The CDR3 spans 11 residues. The germline V gene has CDR1 SEHNR and CDR2 FQNEAQ (reference sequence). The V end lost 5 bases, the J end lost 3 bases, and 5 bases lay between the germline ends. DNA for the CDR3: TGTGCCAGCAGCGCGAGCTACGAGCAGTACTTC. Its translation: CASSASYEQYF.

This rearrangement joins TRBV7-9 to TRBJ1-2; 7 bases match TRBD1. The CDR3 runs 15 residues. J lost 4 bases, V lost 1 base, and 6 bases had no gene match. Germline V gives CDR1 SEHNR, CDR2 FQNEAQ (reference sequence). CDR3 region: CASSLDGTAFYGYTF. CDR3 bases: TGTGCCAGCAGCTTAGATGGGACAGCATTCTATGGCTACACCTTC.

The chain has TRBV10-3 and TRBJ2-5; 7 nucleotides match TRBD1. The DNA end lines up better with TRBJ2-7; the J call may be wrong. The CDR3 is 12 amino acids. Looked up from germline, CDR1 is ENHRY and CDR2 is SYGVKD. The CDR3 here is CAISGDSDEQYF. CDR3 DNA: TGTGCCATCAGCGGGGACAGCGACGAGCAGTACTTC.

The genes are TRBV6-5 and TRBJ2-7; D might be TRBD2 (6 bases). Between the trimmed V and J ends, which lost 2 bases and 7 bases, there was a span of 18 bases. Germline V CDR1 and CDR2: MNHEY, SVGAGI. The CDR3 sequence is 15 residues long. The CDR3 nucleotides are TGTGCCAGCAGTTACGATTTGGCTCGGGGAGGAGAGCAGTACTTC. Translation gives CASSYDLARGGEQYF.

The genes are TRBV27 and TRBJ2-6; D not certain. This CDR3 contains 14 residues. Between the trimmed V and J ends, which lost 6 bases and 4 bases, there was a span of 10 bases. Germline V CDR1 and CDR2: MNHEY, SMNVEV (reference sequence). CDR3 sequence (DNA): TGTGCCAGCAGGACCACTACCGGGGCCAACGTCCTGACTTTC. Translating it yields CASRTTTGANVLTF.

This chain joins TRBV7-9 and TRBJ1-2; a possible D gene is TRBD1 (6 bases). Germline CDR1 is SEHNR and CDR2 is FQNEAQ (reference sequence). Trimming cost V 1 base and J 13 bases, with 16 bases left between them. This CDR3 has 13 residues. CDR3 DNA: TGTGCCAGCAGCTTAGGCGCGGGGGCAGAGGCCACCTTC. Translated: CASSLGAGAEATF.

There are a few counts of this clone. V usage is TRBV5-4 and J usage is TRBJ2-3; 7 bases line up with TRBD1. The V and J ends lost 4 bases and 2 bases, in that order; junction bases with no gene match: 13. The germline gives CDR1 SGHNT, CDR2 YYREEE (reference sequence). The length of the CDR3 is 17 residues. The CDR3 DNA sequence: TGTGCCAGCAGCCTTCGAACCGGGACAGCCTTCACAGATACGCAGTATTTT. This codes for CASSLRTGTAFTDTQYF.

This clone was seen a few times. The gene calls are TRBV9 and TRBJ2-7; 9 positions match TRBD2. J was trimmed by 6 bases and V by 0 bases; bases with no gene match: 4. Germline-derived CDR1 and CDR2 are SGDLS and YYNGEE. The length of the CDR3 is 14 residues. CDR3 amino acids: CASSVGQREVEQYF. In DNA, the CDR3 is TGTGCCAGCAGCGTAGGTCAGCGGGAGGTCGAGCAGTACTTC. The whole variable domain, remainder taken from reference TRBV9 and TRBJ2-7, is DSGVTQTPKHLITATGQRVTLRCSPRSGDLSVYWYQQSLDQGLQFLIQYYNGEERAKGNILERFSAQQFPDLHSELNLSSLELGDSALYFCASSVGQREVEQYFGPGTRLTVT.

The genes are TRBV9 and TRBJ2-5; D not resolved. The V gene's germline CDR1 is SGDLS and CDR2 YYNGEE. The V end lost 1 base, the J end lost 0 bases, and 10 bases lay between the germline ends. The CDR3 runs 15 residues. CDR3 region: CASSVNPTNQETQYF. CDR3 nucleotides: TGTGCCAGCAGCGTAAACCCCACAAACCAAGAGACCCAGTACTTC.

This sequence joins TRBV18 and TRBJ1-3; D is perhaps TRBD1 (6 bases). V dropped 4 bases and J dropped 0 bases, with 10 bases sitting between them. In germline, CDR1 is KGHSH, CDR2 LQKENI. The CDR3 is made up of 15 amino acids. DNA of the CDR3: TGTGCCAGCTCACTACAGACAGGCTCTGGAAACACCATATATTTT. It yields the protein CASSLQTGSGNTIYF. Filled out from reference TRBV18 and TRBJ1-3, the complete variable domain reads NAGVMQNPRHLVRRRGQEARLRCSPMKGHSHVYWYRQLPEEGLKFMVYLQKENIIDESGMPKERFSAEFPKEGPSILRIQQVVRGDSAAYFCASSLQTGSGNTIYFGEGSWLTVV.